Listed below are T cell receptor beta chains from one sample, sequenced in a study of T cells in Graves' hyperthyroidism and ophthalmopathy. One entry per CDR3 protein, called by TCRdb with MiXCR from the multiplex PCR reads. The table shows hundreds of thousands of distinct CDR3 sequences, with around 19% occurring only once. The sequenced sample consisted of blood. These receptors all come from a woman between 45 and 65 years old with Graves' hyperthyroidism that later progressed to Graves' ophthalmopathy. CDR3s include the opening cysteine and the closing phenylalanine or tryptophan. The order of the fields is J gene, V gene, clone size, D gene, CDR3 protein, CDR3 DNA. The D gene is left open where the match is weak. Expanded clones are given a class, and other clones once, few, many or no size at all.

>TRBJ1-2|TRBV5-1|.|TRBD1
CASSWSGTDNYGYTF
TGTGCCAGCAGCTGGAGCGGGACAGATAACTATGGCTACACCTTC
>TRBJ1-5|TRBV19|.|.
CASSIEDLSNQPQHF
TGTGCCAGTAGTATAGAGGATTTGAGCAATCAGCCCCAGCATTTT
>TRBJ1-3|TRBV5-6|.|.
CASSLLTGNTIYF
TGTGCCAGCAGCTTGTTGACTGGAAACACCATATATTTT
>TRBJ1-2|TRBV5-1|few|.
CASSLGTVTMYGGYTF
TGCGCCAGCAGCCTGGGGACCGTTACTATGTATGGTGGCTACACCTTC
>TRBJ2-7|TRBV4-2|few|TRBD2
CASSRSGTSGDSYEQYF
TGTGCCAGCAGCCGATCCGGGACTAGCGGGGACTCCTACGAGCAGTACTTC
>TRBJ2-1|TRBV13|many|.
CASSLLGRVGNEQFF
TGTGCCAGCAGCTTATTAGGCAGGGTTGGCAATGAGCAGTTCTTC
>TRBJ2-7|TRBV10-3|many|TRBD2
CAISHPTSVYEQYF
TGTGCCATCAGCCATCCGACTAGCGTCTACGAGCAGTACTTC
>TRBJ1-4|TRBV20-1|few|.
CSARAPLGLTNEKLFF
TGCAGTGCTAGAGCCCCCCTCGGGCTAACTAATGAAAAACTGTTTTTT
>TRBJ1-5|TRBV19|few|.
CASSIGPSNQPQHF
TGTGCCAGTAGTATAGGTCCGAGCAATCAGCCCCAGCATTTT
>TRBJ1-1|TRBV5-1|.|.
CASSTDPGRKGGAFF
TGCGCCAGCAGCACCGACCCGGGACGGAAGGGTGGAGCTTTCTTT
>TRBJ2-7|TRBV20-1|many|.
CSARDQGWEQYF
TGCAGTGCTAGAGATCAGGGTTGGGAGCAGTACTTC
>TRBJ1-1|TRBV6-2/TRBV6-3|few|.
CASITPPGMGTEAFF
TGTGCCAGCATAACCCCGCCGGGGATGGGGACTGAAGCTTTCTTT
>TRBJ2-7|TRBV6-2/TRBV6-3|many|.
CASSYARRYATTTQYF
TGTGCCAGCAGTTACGCCAGGCGGTATGCTACTACGACGCAGTACTTC
>TRBJ2-2|TRBV5-1|few|.
CASSLEPEAGELFF
TGCGCCAGCAGCTTGGAGCCTGAGGCCGGGGAGCTGTTTTTT
>TRBJ2-1|TRBV12-3/TRBV12-4|.|TRBD1
CASSHNRDRGYNEQFF
TGTGCCAGCAGCCACAACCGGGACAGGGGGTATAATGAGCAGTTCTTC
>TRBJ2-1|TRBV19|few|TRBD2
CASSILPPGLADNEQFF
TGTGCCAGTAGTATCCTGCCTCCGGGACTAGCGGACAATGAGCAGTTCTTC
>TRBJ1-6|TRBV6-1|.|.
CASSEEGWDSPLHF
TGTGCCAGCAGTGAAGAAGGGTGGGATTCACCCCTCCACTTT
>TRBJ2-7|TRBV27|few|.
CASSLSQLSYEQYF
TGTGCCAGCAGTTTAAGCCAGCTCTCCTACGAGCAGTACTTC
>TRBJ2-1|TRBV3-1|few|.
CASSPWGTLPYNEQFF
TGTGCCAGCAGCCCTTGGGGGACGCTGCCCTACAATGAGCAGTTCTTC
>TRBJ1-1|TRBV6-5|once|.
CASSPGRSEAFF
TGTGCCAGCAGTCCGGGAAGGTCTGAAGCTTTCTTT
>TRBJ1-6|TRBV20-1|many|.
CSARGMQSYNSPLHF
TGCAGTGCTCGAGGGATGCAGTCTTATAATTCACCCCTCCACTTT
>TRBJ2-2|TRBV10-3|once|TRBD2
CAIKGTSGGNNTGELFF
TGTGCCATCAAAGGGACTAGCGGGGGGAATAACACCGGGGAGCTGTTTTTT
>TRBJ2-5|TRBV9|few|TRBD1
CASSLRQGQQETQYF
TGTGCCAGCTCCCTTCGACAGGGCCAACAAGAGACCCAGTACTTC
>TRBJ2-1|TRBV12-5|.|.
CASIRSYNEQFF
TGTGCTAGTATCCGCTCCTACAATGAGCAGTTCTTC
>TRBJ1-2|TRBV2|many|.
CASSGLAGYGYTF
TGTGCCAGCAGTGGCTTGGCAGGCTATGGCTACACCTTC
>TRBJ2-3|TRBV2|many|.
CASRKDLSTDTQYF
TGTGCCAGCAGGAAGGACCTCAGCACAGATACGCAGTATTTT
>TRBJ1-5|TRBV11-2|.|.
CASSLEPGLDQPQHF
TGTGCCAGCAGCTTAGAACCAGGCCTTGATCAGCCCCAGCATTTT
>TRBJ1-3|TRBV3-1|many|.
CASSQAQGQGNTIYF
TGTGCCAGCAGCCAAGCTCAGGGGCAGGGAAACACCATATATTTT
>TRBJ2-3|TRBV20-1|many|TRBD1
CSARDGTGGRDTQYF
TGCAGTGCTAGAGATGGGACAGGGGGCAGGGATACGCAGTATTTT